One sample yielded the 9 T cell receptor beta chains listed below, sequenced in a study of blood T cell repertoires in COVID-19. Some clones are missing from TCRdb's copy, which holds only in-frame ones; the method was immunoSEQ multiplex PCR. The sample lists 200,000 to 250,000 clones, less than 90% seen once, with approximately 3.3% in the top ten. The specimen sequenced was PBMCs or T cells enriched from blood (not recorded which). The receptors stem from a woman in her fifties or sixties in a cohort exposed to, infected with or recovered from COVID-19 (not recorded which).

The chain couples TRBV7-2 to TRBJ1-2; 10 positions agree with TRBD1. This CDR3 has 16 residues. The V gene end was trimmed by 4 bases and the J gene end by 5 bases; junction bases not matched to a gene: 10. Germline V gene lookup returns CDR1 SGHTA and CDR2 FQGNSA. The CDR3 bases are TGTGCCAGCAGCTACCGACAGGGGGCCAAATGGTATGGCTACACCTTC. Protein: CASSYRQGAKWYGYTF.

The V and J genes are TRBV4-3 and TRBJ2-1; D is unresolved. This CDR3 is 18 amino acids long. From germline, CDR1 is LGHNA and CDR2 YSLEER. Between the trimmed V and J ends, which lost 0 bases and 0 bases, there was a span of 15 bases. CDR3 residues: CASSQDSSLSSSYNEQFF. The DNA for the CDR3 is TGCGCCAGCAGCCAAGATAGCTCCCTCTCGAGCTCCTACAATGAGCAGTTCTTC.

The chain combines TRBV10-2 with TRBJ1-1; TRBD1 agrees at 7 bases. The CDR3 totals 13 residues. Germline V gene data show CDR1 as WSHSY and CDR2 as SAAADI. V gave up 10 bases and J gave up 5 bases; unmatched junction bases: 10. The chain's CDR3 is CAILAGGETEAFF. In DNA form, the CDR3 reads TGCGCCATCTTAGCAGGGGGTGAAACTGAAGCTTTCTTT.

The rearrangement joins TRBV27 to TRBJ2-7; D may be TRBD1 (5 bases). CDR1 and CDR2 (germline): MNHEY, SMNVEV (reference sequence). The CDR3 length is 15 residues. V lost 9 bases, J lost 3 bases, and 21 bases lay in between. The CDR3 here is CASRKLGTGGYEQYF. The DNA for the CDR3 is TGTGCCAGTAGAAAGCTCGGAACAGGTGGCTACGAGCAGTACTTC.

The V gene is TRBV3-1 (or the pseudogene TRBV3-2), the J gene TRBJ1-6, with D tentatively TRBD1 (5 bases). This CDR3 comprises 13 residues. CDR1 and CDR2 (germline): LGHDT, YNNKEL (reference sequence). Trimming left V 4 bases short and J 9 bases short, with 10 bases between. The CDR3 nucleotides read TGTGCCAGCAGCCTTCGGGACTTTTCACCCCTCCACTTT. Amino acids: CASSLRDFSPLHF.

In its sample, this clone was seen once. The chain couples TRBV5-8 to TRBJ1-4; weak D call: TRBD1 (5 bases). This CDR3 is built from 17 residues. V was pared by 0 bases and J by 0 bases, with 12 bases between. CDR1 and CDR2 (germline): SGHTS, YDEGEE. CDR3 DNA sequence: TGTGCCAGCAGCTTGGGTCGGGGGACTGCAACTAATGAAAAACTGTTTTTT. It specifies CASSLGRGTATNEKLFF. Full variable domain (rest looked up from reference TRBV5-8 and TRBJ1-4): EAGVTQSPTHLIKTRGQQATLRCSPISGHTSVYWYQQALGLGLQFLLWYDEGEERNRGNFPPRFSGRQFPNYSSELNVNALELEDSALYLCASSLGRGTATNEKLFFGSGTQLSVL.

CDR3 sequence: CAISESTGHILFF. CDR3 sequence (DNA): TGTGCCATCAGTGAGTCAACGGGACATATTCTGTTTTTT. The V call is TRBV10-3, the J call TRBJ1-4, with TRBD1 as a possible D gene (6 bases). V lost 0 bases and J 14 bases, leaving 13 bases between the germline ends. Germline V gene lookup returns CDR1 ENHRY and CDR2 SYGVKD. The CDR3 consists of 13 residues.

The V gene is TRBV6-5, the J gene TRBJ1-1; D not resolved. Germline CDR1 is MNHEY and CDR2 is SVGAGI. V was clipped by 6 bases and J by 1 base, with 9 bases between them. This CDR3 comprises 13 residues. The CDR3 DNA sequence: TGTGCCAGCAGACCGACACGGAACACTGAAGCTTTCTTT. It translates to CASRPTRNTEAFF.

This clone was seen more than once but under ten times. This CDR3 is also generated by other DNA sequences in the sample. This chain joins TRBV19 and TRBJ1-4, with 9 bases matching TRBD1. The V gene end was trimmed by 5 bases and the J gene end by 2 bases; junction bases not matched to a gene: 6. CDR3 size: 16 residues. The germline V gene encodes CDR1 LNHDA and CDR2 SQIVND (reference sequence). DNA for the CDR3: TGTGCCAGTAGTTTCCCGGGACAGGGCACTAATGAAAAACTGTTTTTT. This encodes CASSFPGQGTNEKLFF.